The 32 T cell receptor beta chains in this list originate from one sample, sequenced in a study of identical twins listed by TCRdb under 2016. Libraries were constructed by 5' RACE. The sequencer listed for this sample is Illumina HiSeq 2000. The public reads were run again by TCRdb, first through fastp at Q25 and then through MiXCR, and only productive beta chains were kept. Rows matching on CDR3 protein sequence are summarized as one entry with the most common DNA and genes. This sample comprises roughly 770,000 distinct CDR3 sequences, over 15% of them detected only once. Together, the top ten hold 10% to 15% of the sample. These data were also filed under a second study, of T cells expressing NK-cell markers.

The sequenced material came from PBMCs. The receptors derive from a woman aged 18-29 years in good health.

This clonotype was observed a handful of times. Here the CDR3 reads CAIWTRDNEQFF. CDR3 bases: TGTGCCATCTGGACAAGGGACAATGAGCAGTTCTTC. The genes are TRBV10-3 and TRBJ2-1; D is perhaps TRBD1 (5 bases). Per the germline V gene, CDR1 is ENHRY and CDR2 is SYGVKD. CDR3 length: 12 residues. The V gene lost 8 bases and the J gene lost 5 bases, with 10 bases spanning the gap.

The chain is built from TRBV6-2 or TRBV6-3 and TRBJ2-1; 9 bases map to TRBD1. With 1 base clipped from V and 2 bases from J, the junction kept 6 bases outside the gene matches. Germline V gives CDR1 MNHEY, CDR2 SVGEGT. The CDR3 loop spans 17 amino acids. CDR3 nucleotides: TGTGCCAGCAGTTACTTAAGGACAGGGGCCCCCTACAATGAGCAGTTCTTC. Encoded protein: CASSYLRTGAPYNEQFF.

This clonotype was observed many times. The chain links TRBV12-3 or TRBV12-4 to TRBJ2-2; D remains ambiguous. Trimming removed 3 bases from V and 0 bases from J, with 8 bases in between. This CDR3 comprises 15 residues. This CDR3 reads CASSFARSNTGELFF. The CDR3 nucleotides read TGTGCCAGCAGTTTCGCTAGGTCGAACACCGGGGAGCTGTTTTTT.

This chain joins TRBV7-9 and TRBJ2-7; D might be TRBD1 or TRBD2, each matching 5 bases. This CDR3 region has 16 residues. Germline V gene data show CDR1 as SEHNR and CDR2 as FQNEAQ (reference sequence). Trimming shortened V by 1 base and J by 2 bases, and 15 bases separated the two germline ends. The CDR3: CASSLVIGDGAYEQYF. The CDR3 DNA sequence: TGTGCCAGCAGCTTAGTGATTGGGGACGGAGCCTACGAGCAGTACTTC. The complete variable domain, with remaining parts taken from reference TRBV7-9 and TRBJ2-7, reads DTGVSQNPRHKITKRGQNVTFRCDPISEHNRLYWYRQTLGQGPEFLTYFQNEAQLEKSRLLSDRFSAERPKGSFSTLEIQRTEQGDSAMYLCASSLVIGDGAYEQYFGPGTRLTVT.

This clonotype came up a few times. CDR3 bases: TGTGCCAGCAGCCGGAGGACAGGGGAACTAAAAGCTTTCTTT. Protein: CASSRRTGELKAFF. This chain joins TRBV6-1 and TRBJ1-1, with 9 bases matching TRBD1. The ends lost 6 bases at V and 9 bases at J; junction bases unmatched: 11. The CDR3 has 14 amino acids. Germline V gene lookup returns CDR1 MNHNS and CDR2 SASEGT.

The chain is built from TRBV10-3 and TRBJ2-3; no clear D gene. The CDR3 has 13 residues. The ends were cut back, 10 bases at V and 4 bases at J, with 15 bases in the middle. The V gene's germline CDR1 is ENHRY and CDR2 SYGVKD. The CDR3 region has the DNA TGTGCCACCGCTCTGCTGGTTTCAGATACGCAGTATTTT. Residues: CATALLVSDTQYF.

The V call is TRBV2, the J call TRBJ2-7; D possibly uses TRBD1 or TRBD2 (5 bases each). CDR3 length equals 13 residues. The germline V and J ends were trimmed by 5 bases and 2 bases, with 10 bases remaining between them. Germline-derived CDR1 and CDR2 are SNHLY and FYNNEI. The CDR3 DNA reads TGTGCCAGCAGTCGGGACGGACCCTACGAGCAGTACTTC. Its protein product is CASSRDGPYEQYF. Based on the CDR3 plus reference TRBV2 and TRBJ2-7, the full variable domain is EPEVTQTPSHQVTQMGQEVILRCVPISNHLYFYWYRQILGQKVEFLVSFYNNEISEKSEIFDDQFSVERPDGSNFTLKIRSTKLEDSAMYFCASSRDGPYEQYFGPGTRLTVT.

This clonotype was seen a few times. The chain recombines TRBV6-5 with TRBJ2-1, with TRBD2 matching 10 bases. CDR1 is MNHEY, CDR2 SVGAGI, per germline. The CDR3 totals 17 residues. V shed 2 bases, J shed 5 bases, and the junction held 9 bases outside the gene matches. The CDR3 DNA reads TGTGCCAGCAGTTACCATGGACTAGCGGATACCAACAATGAGCAGTTCTTC. Its protein is CASSYHGLADTNNEQFF.

The rearrangement joins TRBV5-6 to TRBJ2-7; D may match TRBD1 or TRBD2 (5 bases each). V lost 3 bases to trimming and J lost 3 bases, with 10 bases between them. The germline V gene has CDR1 SGHDT and CDR2 YYEEEE. The CDR3 extends over 13 amino acids. CDR3 nucleotide sequence: TGTGCCAGCAGCTGGGGGACCCTCTACGAGCAGTACTTC. This codes for CASSWGTLYEQYF.

This clonotype was recorded a few times. The chain joins TRBV20-1 to TRBJ2-3; 9 nucleotides match TRBD1. Trimming took 7 bases from V and 7 from J; bases not matched to a gene: 12. Germline V CDR1 and CDR2: DFQATT, SNEGSKA (reference sequence). The CDR3 runs to 14 residues. CDR3 nucleotides: TGCAGTGTCCCGGGACAGGGCAACGTGCATACGCAGTATTTT. Amino acid sequence: CSVPGQGNVHTQYF.

In its sample, this clonotype was seen a few times. This chain joins TRBV5-4 and TRBJ2-1, with 8 bases that match TRBD2. The ends lost 2 bases at V and 8 bases at J; junction bases unmatched: 9. CDR3 length equals 15 residues. The germline V gene encodes CDR1 SGHNT and CDR2 YYREEE (reference sequence). CDR3 bases: TGTGCCAGCAGCTTAGGCGGGGGGTCTACAGATGAGCAGTTCTTC. Encoded protein: CASSLGGGSTDEQFF.

J is TRBJ2-7 and V is TRBV15, with 7 positions matching TRBD1. The CDR3 sequence is 17 residues long. V shed 3 bases and J 0 bases; nucleotides not matched to a gene: 11. The germline gives CDR1 LNHNV, CDR2 YYDKDF (reference sequence). The CDR3 DNA follows: TGTGCCACCAGCAGTGTAGAACGGACAGGTAGCTCCTACGAGCAGTACTTC. This sequence encodes CATSSVERTGSSYEQYF.

In its sample, this clonotype was seen a few times. The chain joins TRBV3-1 to TRBJ1-4; D perhaps matches TRBD1 (6 bases). Trimming cost V 1 base and J 5 bases, with 14 bases left between them. The CDR3 is 16 amino acids. In germline, CDR1 is LGHDT, CDR2 YNNKEL (reference sequence). The CDR3 DNA sequence: TGTGCCAGCAGCCAAGGAACAGGGTTTAAGAATGAAAAACTGTTTTTT. This sequence encodes CASSQGTGFKNEKLFF.

This clonotype has a handful of counts. The chain recombines TRBV20-1 with TRBJ1-1; 10 nucleotides match TRBD1. The V and J ends lost 3 bases and 12 bases, in that order; junction bases with no gene match: 7. The germline V gene encodes CDR1 DFQATT and CDR2 SNEGSKA (reference sequence). The CDR3 is 12 residues long. The CDR3 coding sequence is TGCAGTGCTAGTGACAGGGGGCGGGAATCTTTCTTT. It encodes CSASDRGRESFF.

V gene TRBV20-1 combines with J gene TRBJ2-1; TRBD2 aligns across 12 bases. Germline V gene sequence: CDR1 DFQATT, CDR2 SNEGSKA (reference sequence). Unmatched junction bases numbered 3, after V lost 5 bases and J lost 4 bases. The length of the CDR3 is 14 residues. The CDR3 coding sequence is TGCAGTGCTCTCGGACTAGCGGGATACAATGAGCAGTTCTTC. Translating it yields CSALGLAGYNEQFF.

Only a few counts were recorded for this clonotype. The gene calls are TRBV20-1 and TRBJ1-3; 9 positions agree with TRBD1. CDR3 size: 16 residues. The V and J ends lost 6 bases and 4 bases, in that order; junction bases with no gene match: 13. The germline CDR1 and CDR2 sequences are DFQATT and SNEGSKA (reference sequence). The CDR3 nucleotides are TGCAGTGCGAGTCCCGGGACAGGGTTAGCAGGAAACACCATATATTTT. The encoded protein is CSASPGTGLAGNTIYF.

This clonotype has a count of ten or more. CDR3 sequence: CATVEGERERQVEQFF. The DNA of the CDR3 is TGTGCCACCGTTGAGGGGGAGCGGGAGAGGCAGGTTGAGCAGTTCTTC. The V call is TRBV10-3, the J call TRBJ2-1; 8 nucleotides align to TRBD2. The CDR3 sequence is 16 residues long. The V and J ends lost 10 bases and 9 bases, in that order; junction bases with no gene match: 20. The germline CDR1 and CDR2 sequences are ENHRY and SYGVKD.

This clonotype was seen at least ten times. This sequence joins TRBV12-3 or TRBV12-4 and TRBJ2-1; either TRBD1 or TRBD2 may supply D (6 bases each). The V and J ends lost 5 bases and 0 bases respectively, with 11 bases between them. The CDR3 length is 15 residues. CDR3 loop: CASSTGASSYNEQFF. The CDR3 DNA reads TGTGCCAGCAGTACGGGGGCCAGCTCCTACAATGAGCAGTTCTTC.

This clonotype has more than one count but fewer than ten. The V call is TRBV29-1, the J call TRBJ2-1, with D unresolved. Germline V gives CDR1 SQVTM, CDR2 ANQGSEA. Trimming left V 1 base short and J 5 bases short, with 6 bases between. The CDR3 is 12 residues long. CDR3 coding DNA: TGCAGCGTTGAAGTCTACAACAATGAGCAGTTCTTC. Its protein product is CSVEVYNNEQFF.

This clonotype turned up a few times. The chain couples TRBV5-1 to TRBJ2-3, with D tentatively TRBD2 (5 bases). Trimming shortened V by 4 bases and J by 5 bases, and 20 bases separated the two germline ends. Germline loops: CDR1 SGHRS, CDR2 YFSETQ. This CDR3 has 16 residues. CDR3 sequence: CASSLPRALRGDTQYF. The CDR3 region has the DNA TGCGCCAGCAGCCTCCCCCGGGCCCTACGGGGAGATACGCAGTATTTT.

The sample holds a few counts of this clonotype. The V and J genes are TRBV12-3 or TRBV12-4 and TRBJ1-6; D not certain. The CDR3 has 13 residues. V was cut by 3 bases and J by 7 bases, with 7 bases left in between. CDR3 sequence (DNA): TGTGCCAGCAGTTTTAGTCCCAATTCACCCCTCCACTTT. This sequence encodes CASSFSPNSPLHF.

Only a few counts were recorded for this clonotype. Germline and junction disagree at one end, which may indicate a read error. The chain couples TRBV5-6 to TRBJ2-7, with no clear D. The CDR3 extends over 11 amino acids. Looked up from germline, CDR1 is SGHDT and CDR2 is YYEEEE. The CDR3 DNA is TGTGCCAGCAGCTTAGGGTACGAGCAGCACTTC. Its translation: CASSLGYEQHF.

This rearrangement joins TRBV5-6 to TRBJ1-4; no clear D. The germline CDR1 and CDR2 sequences are SGHDT and YYEEEE. The CDR3 is made up of 14 amino acids. V lost 2 bases and J 7 bases, leaving 12 bases between the germline ends. CDR3 sequence (DNA): TGTGCCAGCAGCTTAGGCTCTGAAATTGAAAAACTGTTTTTT. Residues: CASSLGSEIEKLFF.

The rearrangement joins TRBV11-2 to TRBJ2-7; D is undetermined. The CDR3 is 14 residues long. Trimming stripped 5 bases from V and 4 bases from J, with 15 bases between. CDR1 is SGHAT and CDR2 is FQNNGV in the germline V gene. The CDR3 coding sequence is TGTGCCAGCAGCCGAGGTCAGTCCGTGTACGAGCAGTACTTC. This gives the protein CASSRGQSVYEQYF.

The chain joins TRBV7-8 to TRBJ1-2, with 7 positions matching TRBD1. The CDR3 covers 18 residues. Germline loops: CDR1 SGHVS, CDR2 FQNEAQ. J was trimmed by 8 bases and V by 5 bases; bases with no gene match: 23. This CDR3 is CASSQSPGTAHGSNGYTF. CDR3 coding DNA: TGTGCCAGCAGCCAAAGTCCCGGGACAGCCCATGGTTCGAACGGCTACACCTTC.

The chain recombines TRBV20-1 with TRBJ1-1; D remains ambiguous. Germline CDR1 DFQATT, CDR2 SNEGSKA (reference sequence). The CDR3 loop spans 13 amino acids. V dropped 0 bases and J dropped 5 bases, with 10 bases sitting between them. The CDR3 reads CSARDPGWTEAFF. In DNA, the CDR3 is TGCAGTGCTAGAGATCCGGGCTGGACTGAAGCTTTCTTT.

In its sample, this clonotype was seen a few times. V gene TRBV10-3 combines with J gene TRBJ1-1, with TRBD1 identical over 7 bases. This CDR3 spans 13 amino acids. After removal of 9 bases from V and 1 base from J, the junction contained 5 bases not matched to a gene. Germline V gene sequence: CDR1 ENHRY, CDR2 SYGVKD. The CDR3 coding sequence is TGTGCCATATTGGACAGGCAGAACACTGAAGCTTTCTTT. It is translated as CAILDRQNTEAFF.

This clonotype was detected a few times. CDR3 nucleotides: TGCGCCAGCAGCATCGGACTAGCGGGCTTCTTCAATGAGCAGTTCTTC. This gives the protein CASSIGLAGFFNEQFF. The V call is TRBV5-1, the J call TRBJ2-1, with TRBD2 matching over 11 bases. The J segment lost 6 bases and the V segment lost 4 bases, leaving 9 bases of the junction unmatched. The V gene's germline CDR1 is SGHRS and CDR2 YFSETQ. The CDR3 is made up of 16 amino acids. The variable domain in full, completed from reference TRBV5-1 and TRBJ2-1, reads KAGVTQTPRYLIKTRGQQVTLSCSPISGHRSVSWYQQTPGQGLQFLFEYFSETQRNKGNFPGRFSGRQFSNSRSEMNVSTLELGDSALYLCASSIGLAGFFNEQFFGPGTRLTVL.

This clonotype has only a few counts. This chain connects TRBV10-3 to TRBJ2-7, with TRBD1 matching over 11 bases. The CDR3 has 13 residues. With 10 bases clipped from V and 5 bases from J, the junction kept 7 bases outside the gene matches. The germline V gene encodes CDR1 ENHRY and CDR2 SYGVKD. CDR3 loop: CATTRTGGHEQYF. The CDR3 DNA sequence: TGTGCCACAACTCGGACAGGGGGCCACGAGCAGTACTTC.

The gene calls are TRBV12-3 or TRBV12-4 and TRBJ1-2; D gene uncertain. The CDR3 contains 16 residues. V gave up 6 bases and J gave up 8 bases, with 25 bases separating them. The CDR3 DNA sequence: TGTGCCAGCAGACCGAGGGATGCCACCTCCCTGGGAGGCTACACCTTC. Residues: CASRPRDATSLGGYTF.

Sample share makes this clonotype medium-sized. This sequence joins TRBV11-2 and TRBJ2-1, with 7 bases identical to TRBD1. V gave up 1 base and J gave up 7 bases; unmatched junction bases: 7. There are 15 residues in the CDR3. Per germline, CDR1 SGHAT and CDR2 FQNNGV. The CDR3, as DNA: TGTGCCAGCAGCTTAGGGACCGGGACAGTGAATGAGCAGTTCTTC. Translated: CASSLGTGTVNEQFF.

This clonotype was counted ten times or more. The chain carries TRBV5-5 and TRBJ1-6, with unresolved D. Germline V lookup: CDR1 SGHKS, CDR2 YYEKEE (reference sequence). The ends were cut back, 4 bases at V and 7 bases at J, with 9 bases in the middle. The CDR3 runs to 13 residues. CDR3 sequence (DNA): TGTGCCAGCAGCAGACAAGAGAATTCACCCCTCCACTTT. This gives the protein CASSRQENSPLHF.